This T cell receptor beta chain was documented in a study of blood T cell repertoires in COVID-19. Using immunoSEQ multiplex PCR, the repertoire was profiled, and TCRdb retains in-frame clones only, with some absent. The top ten hold 30% to 45% of the sample, which has 130,000 to 150,000 clones, 84% seen once. Looked up from germline, CDR1 is SGHNT and CDR2 is YENEEA. The CDR3 sequence is 13 residues long. The V gene end was trimmed by 5 bases and the J gene end by 7 bases; junction bases not matched to a gene: 7. This TCR was recovered from a human donor in a cohort sampled during active COVID-19. The material sequenced was peripheral blood. The rearrangement links TRBV11-3 to TRBJ1-1, with TRBD1 matching over 7 bases. In DNA form, the CDR3 reads TGTGCCAGCAGCGGACGGACAGGCGATGAAGCTTTCTTT. This encodes CASSGRTGDEAFF.